This T cell receptor (beta chain) originates from a study of T cell repertoires in cytomegalovirus infection. On the study more broadly: Both CMV infection and a matching HLA type were indicated by public TCR beta signatures.

Study findings and constraints: What dominated the ex vivo response were HLA-C-restricted CMV-specific TCR beta clonotypes. Summed frequency of shared TCR beta families picked out CMV carriers who also had the relevant HLA.

TCRdb fed the reads into MiXCR, producing one record per CDR3 protein. The sample includes 510,000 or so distinct CDR3 sequences, approximately 26% seen only once; the top ten take approximately 13%. Points on this clonotype: Its antigen is not identified.

CDR3 size: 14 residues. The ends lost 4 bases at V and 6 bases at J; junction bases unmatched: 5. Germline V gene sequence: CDR1 SGHTA, CDR2 FQGNSA. The TCR originated in a human donor in good health (CMV status not recorded). Some clones in this sample may be carry-over from other donors' samples. The rearrangement uses TRBV7-2 and TRBJ1-2; 10 bases are a match to TRBD1. What was sequenced was PBMCs. This CDR3 reads CASSYGTGANGYTF. The CDR3 coding sequence is TGTGCCAGCAGCTACGGGACAGGGGCTAATGGCTACACCTTC.